This T cell receptor beta chain appears in the sequencing data of a study of breast tumors, draining lymph nodes, adjacent tissues. Findings and limits, study-wide: Data only fit, rather than demonstrated, lymph node origin of most tumor T cells.

This clonotype was found a few times. Its specificity is not known. Via MiXCR, TCRdb re-called the multiplex PCR reads, giving one row per CDR3 protein. The sample yields approximately 150,000 distinct CDR3 sequences, 30% to 35% seen once. Axillary draining lymph nodes of breast cancer patients supplied the node samples. Germline V lookup: CDR1 MNHNS, CDR2 SASEGT. Trimming stripped 7 bases from V and 6 bases from J, with 13 bases between. The CDR3 is 13 amino acids. The source material was axillary lymph node tissue. The origin of this receptor is a female donor with breast cancer. Some clones in this sample may be carry-over from other donors' samples. V gene TRBV6-1 combines with J gene TRBJ1-5; D is ambiguous. As DNA, the CDR3 is TGTGCCAGCAATCCCTTCTCGGCTCAGCCCCAGCATTTT. Its translation: CASNPFSAQPQHF.